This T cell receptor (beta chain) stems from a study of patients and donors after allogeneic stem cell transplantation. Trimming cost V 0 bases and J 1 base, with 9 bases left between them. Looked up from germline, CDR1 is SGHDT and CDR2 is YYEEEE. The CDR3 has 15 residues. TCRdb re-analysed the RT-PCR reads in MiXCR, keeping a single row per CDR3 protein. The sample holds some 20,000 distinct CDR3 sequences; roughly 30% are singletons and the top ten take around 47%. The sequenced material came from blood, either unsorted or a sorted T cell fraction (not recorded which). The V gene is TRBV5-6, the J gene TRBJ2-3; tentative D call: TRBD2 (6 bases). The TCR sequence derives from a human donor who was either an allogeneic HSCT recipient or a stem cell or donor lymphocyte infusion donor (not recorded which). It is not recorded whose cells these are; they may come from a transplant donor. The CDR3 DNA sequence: TGTGCCAGCAGCTTGGTGGGGACTGGCACAGATACGCAGTATTTT. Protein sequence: CASSLVGTGTDTQYF.